The rows below give T cell receptor beta chains drawn from one sample of a study of early T cells in non-severe SARS-CoV-2 infection. TCRdb fed the 5' RACE reads into MiXCR, producing one record per CDR3 protein. The table has tens of thousands of distinct CDR3 sequences, roughly a tenth seen once; the top ten hold around 5.3%. The specimen was whole blood, collected at baseline. These receptors originate from an adult who was a healthcare worker with PCR-confirmed SARS-CoV-2 infection or an uninfected control (not recorded which). Each CDR3 is given with its conserved first and last residue. A D gene is named only where the DNA matches it firmly. Size values are once, few and many counts, or a class for expanded clones, and some rows have none.

clone_size: few
v_call: TRBV5-6
d_call: -
j_call: TRBJ2-1
cdr3_nt: TGTGCCAGCAGCGATGGGGGGGCCCGCAATGAGCAGTTCTTC
cdr3_aa: CASSDGGARNEQFF

clone_size: -
v_call: TRBV3-1
d_call: -
j_call: TRBJ2-3
cdr3_nt: TGTGCCAGCAGCCATTCCGTGCCAGATACGCAGTATTTT
cdr3_aa: CASSHSVPDTQYF

clone_size: -
v_call: TRBV11-2
d_call: -
j_call: TRBJ2-2
cdr3_nt: TGTGCCAGCAGCTCGCAAGGGCCCGGGGAGCTGTTTTTT
cdr3_aa: CASSSQGPGELFF

clone_size: many
v_call: TRBV28
d_call: TRBD2
j_call: TRBJ2-7
cdr3_nt: TGTGCCAGCAGTTTCGTGACTAGCGGGGTTACACTAAGCTCCTACGAGCAGTACTTC
cdr3_aa: CASSFVTSGVTLSSYEQYF

clone_size: -
v_call: TRBV5-1
d_call: -
j_call: TRBJ1-4
cdr3_nt: TGCGCCAGCAGCTTGGGTGAAAAACTGTTTTTT
cdr3_aa: CASSLGEKLFF

clone_size: -
v_call: TRBV2
d_call: -
j_call: TRBJ1-1
cdr3_nt: TGTGCCAGCAGTGAGGAGCCGAACACTGAAGCTTTCTTT
cdr3_aa: CASSEEPNTEAFF

clone_size: -
v_call: TRBV11-2
d_call: TRBD1
j_call: TRBJ2-1
cdr3_nt: TGTGCCAGCAGCCTAATTATACGGGTACCGGGACAGGGATGGAATGAGCAGTTCTTC
cdr3_aa: CASSLIIRVPGQGWNEQFF

clone_size: few
v_call: TRBV6-2/TRBV6-3
d_call: -
j_call: TRBJ2-5
cdr3_nt: TGTGCCAGCAGCCAACAAGGAGGGGCAGAGACCCAGTACTTC
cdr3_aa: CASSQQGGAETQYF

clone_size: many
v_call: TRBV4-1
d_call: TRBD1
j_call: TRBJ2-5
cdr3_nt: TGCGCCAGCAGCGTATCCGGGACAGACCCTCGGGAGACCCAGTACTTC
cdr3_aa: CASSVSGTDPRETQYF

clone_size: many
v_call: TRBV2
d_call: -
j_call: TRBJ1-5
cdr3_nt: TGTGCCAGCTCCACTTCCCGGGGGGGCAATCAGCCCCAGCATTTT
cdr3_aa: CASSTSRGGNQPQHF

clone_size: many
v_call: TRBV5-1
d_call: -
j_call: TRBJ2-7
cdr3_nt: TGCGCCAGCAGCTTGGTACCAGGGCAGAACGAGCAGTACTTC
cdr3_aa: CASSLVPGQNEQYF

clone_size: -
v_call: TRBV10-3
d_call: -
j_call: TRBJ2-1
cdr3_nt: TGTGCCATCAGTGACATGAGACAGGACTACAATGAGCAGTTCTTC
cdr3_aa: CAISDMRQDYNEQFF

clone_size: few
v_call: TRBV5-5
d_call: TRBD2
j_call: TRBJ2-7
cdr3_nt: TGTGCCAGCAGCTTTATAGCGGGAGGTGTTATCGAGCAGTACTTC
cdr3_aa: CASSFIAGGVIEQYF

clone_size: -
v_call: TRBV7-9
d_call: -
j_call: TRBJ1-5
cdr3_nt: TGTGCCAGCAGCTCCGCAGATCATCAGCCCCAGCATTTT
cdr3_aa: CASSSADHQPQHF

clone_size: many
v_call: TRBV20-1
d_call: -
j_call: TRBJ1-3
cdr3_nt: TGCAGTCCTCAACCCTTAACCGGGGAAAACACCATATATTTT
cdr3_aa: CSPQPLTGENTIYF

clone_size: -
v_call: TRBV5-1
d_call: -
j_call: TRBJ1-1
cdr3_nt: TGCGCCAGCAAGGAGACAGGAATGAACACTGAAGCTTTCTTT
cdr3_aa: CASKETGMNTEAFF

clone_size: -
v_call: TRBV18
d_call: -
j_call: TRBJ1-2
cdr3_nt: TGTGCCAGCTCACCTAATGGTGGCTACACCTTC
cdr3_aa: CASSPNGGYTF

clone_size: -
v_call: TRBV28
d_call: -
j_call: TRBJ1-4
cdr3_nt: TGTGCCAGCAGAACGACCGGGGACGTTGGACCTGAAAAACTGTTTTTT
cdr3_aa: CASRTTGDVGPEKLFF

clone_size: -
v_call: TRBV7-9
d_call: -
j_call: TRBJ2-3
cdr3_nt: TGTGCCAGCAGCTCGTTCCCCCCGCAGTATTTT
cdr3_aa: CASSSFPPQYF

clone_size: -
v_call: TRBV5-4
d_call: -
j_call: TRBJ1-3
cdr3_nt: TGTGCCAGCAGCTTGCAGGGGCCTGGAAACACCATATATTTT
cdr3_aa: CASSLQGPGNTIYF

clone_size: -
v_call: TRBV6-5
d_call: -
j_call: TRBJ1-1
cdr3_nt: TGTGCCAGCAGTTACTCGAGGGGTTACACTGAAGCTTTCTTT
cdr3_aa: CASSYSRGYTEAFF

clone_size: -
v_call: TRBV11-1
d_call: -
j_call: TRBJ2-3
cdr3_nt: TGTGCCAGCAGCTTCTACCGGGGCCCTTATACGCAGTATTTT
cdr3_aa: CASSFYRGPYTQYF